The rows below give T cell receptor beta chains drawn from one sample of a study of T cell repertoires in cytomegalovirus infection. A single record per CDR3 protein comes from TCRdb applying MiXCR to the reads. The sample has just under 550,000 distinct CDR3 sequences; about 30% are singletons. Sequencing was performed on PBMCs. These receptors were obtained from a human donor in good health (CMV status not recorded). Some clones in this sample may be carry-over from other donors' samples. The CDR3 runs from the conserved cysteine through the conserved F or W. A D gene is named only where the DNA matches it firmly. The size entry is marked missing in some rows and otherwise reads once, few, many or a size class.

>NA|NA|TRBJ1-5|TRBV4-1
TGCGCCAGCAGTTGGAGCTCGGGGGTCCTCAATCAGCCCCAGCATTTT
CASSWSSGVLNQPQHF
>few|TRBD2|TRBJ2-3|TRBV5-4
TGTGCCAGCAGCCTTGACAGCGGGAGGGCCTTGTATACGCAGTATTTT
CASSLDSGRALYTQYF
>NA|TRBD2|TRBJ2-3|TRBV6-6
TGTGCCAGCAGTTACTCGGCCCCCGGGACTAGGACAGATACGCAGTATTTT
CASSYSAPGTRTDTQYF
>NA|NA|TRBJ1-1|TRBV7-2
TGTGCCAGCAGCCTTCTAGGGACACTGAACACTGAAGCTTTCTTT
CASSLLGTLNTEAFF
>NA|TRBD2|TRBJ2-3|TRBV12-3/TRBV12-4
TGTGCCAGCAGTTTTCCGGCGCTAGCGGGAGCCCAAACAGATACGCAGTATTTT
CASSFPALAGAQTDTQYF
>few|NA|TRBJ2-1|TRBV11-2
TGTGCCAGCAGCTTAGGTCTTCAATTAGCCAATGAGCAGTTCTTC
CASSLGLQLANEQFF
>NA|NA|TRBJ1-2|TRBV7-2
TGTGCCAGCAGCTTAGCGGGCTCCTCGGCTGGGGACTATGGCTACACCTTC
CASSLAGSSAGDYGYTF
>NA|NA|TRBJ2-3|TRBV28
TGTGCCAGCAGTTTTCCCCCCCAAGCGGATACGCAGTATTTT
CASSFPPQADTQYF
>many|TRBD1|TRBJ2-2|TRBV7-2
TGTGCCAGCAGCTTACGCCGGGACAGGGCCACCGGGGAGCTGTTTTTT
CASSLRRDRATGELFF
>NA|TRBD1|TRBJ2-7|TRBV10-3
TGTGCCATCACCAAGAGGGGGACAGGGGACCACGAGCAGTACTTC
CAITKRGTGDHEQYF
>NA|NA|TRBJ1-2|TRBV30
TGTGCCTGGAACCCCCCGGGACATCAGAACTATGGCTACACCTTC
CAWNPPGHQNYGYTF
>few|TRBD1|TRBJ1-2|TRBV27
TGTGCCAGCAGTTACAGGGGCGACTATGGCTACACCTTC
CASSYRGDYGYTF
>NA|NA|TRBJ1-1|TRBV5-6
TGTGCCAGCAGCCCGGTAATGGGTGAAGCTTTCTTT
CASSPVMGEAFF
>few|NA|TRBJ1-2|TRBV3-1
TGTGCCAGCAGCCAACACGAGGGCTACACCTTC
CASSQHEGYTF
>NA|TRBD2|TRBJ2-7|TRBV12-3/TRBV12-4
TGTGCCAGCAGTATGGTCCGGGAGGGCCTCTCTTACGAGCAGTACTTC
CASSMVREGLSYEQYF
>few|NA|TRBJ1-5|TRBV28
TGTGCAAGCGCGGATAGCAATCAGCCCCAGCATTTT
CASADSNQPQHF
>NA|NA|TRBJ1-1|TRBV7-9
TGTGCCAGCAGCTTATTGGCCGGTGACACTGAAGCTTTCTTT
CASSLLAGDTEAFF
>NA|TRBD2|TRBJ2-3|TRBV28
TGTGCCAGCAGTAAACCGGGACTAGGGGCAGATACGCAGTATTTT
CASSKPGLGADTQYF